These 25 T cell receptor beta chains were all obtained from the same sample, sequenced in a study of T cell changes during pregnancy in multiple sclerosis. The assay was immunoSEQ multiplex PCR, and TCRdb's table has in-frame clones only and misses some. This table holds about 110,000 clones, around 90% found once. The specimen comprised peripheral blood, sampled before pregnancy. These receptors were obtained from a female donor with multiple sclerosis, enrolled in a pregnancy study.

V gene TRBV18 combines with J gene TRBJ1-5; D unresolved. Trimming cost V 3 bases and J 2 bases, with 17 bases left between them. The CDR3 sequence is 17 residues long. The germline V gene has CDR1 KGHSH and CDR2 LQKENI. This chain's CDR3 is CASSPNLIRLGNQPQHF. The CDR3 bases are TGTGCCAGCTCACCGAACCTCATCCGGTTAGGCAATCAGCCCCAGCATTTT.

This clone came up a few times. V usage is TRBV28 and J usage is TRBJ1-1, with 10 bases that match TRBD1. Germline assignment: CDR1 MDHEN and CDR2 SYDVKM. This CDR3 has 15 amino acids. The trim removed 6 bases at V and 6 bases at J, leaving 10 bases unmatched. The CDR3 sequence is CASRMPGQGRPEAFF. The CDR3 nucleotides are TGTGCCAGCAGAATGCCGGGACAGGGGCGCCCTGAAGCTTTCTTT.

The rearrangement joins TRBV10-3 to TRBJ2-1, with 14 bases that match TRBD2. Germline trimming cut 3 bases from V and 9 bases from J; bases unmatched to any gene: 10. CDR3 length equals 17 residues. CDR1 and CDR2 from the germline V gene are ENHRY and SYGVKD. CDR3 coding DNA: TGTGCCATCAGTGACCCCTCCGGGACTAGCGGGAGAGGTGAGCAGTTCTTC. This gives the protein CAISDPSGTSGRGEQFF.

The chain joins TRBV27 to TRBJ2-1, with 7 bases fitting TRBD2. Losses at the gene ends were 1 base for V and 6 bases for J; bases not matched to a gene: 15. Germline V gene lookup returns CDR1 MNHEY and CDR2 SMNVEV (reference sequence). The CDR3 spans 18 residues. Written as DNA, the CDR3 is TGTGCCAGCAGTTTATTGGGGACTATAAAAACTAGGCGCAATGAGCAGTTCTTC. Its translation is CASSLLGTIKTRRNEQFF.

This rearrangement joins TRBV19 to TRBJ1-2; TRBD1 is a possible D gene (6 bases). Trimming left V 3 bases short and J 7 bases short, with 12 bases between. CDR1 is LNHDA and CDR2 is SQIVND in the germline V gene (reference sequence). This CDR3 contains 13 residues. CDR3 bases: TGTGCCAGTAGTATTCGACAGGCTACTGGCTACACCTTC. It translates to CASSIRQATGYTF.

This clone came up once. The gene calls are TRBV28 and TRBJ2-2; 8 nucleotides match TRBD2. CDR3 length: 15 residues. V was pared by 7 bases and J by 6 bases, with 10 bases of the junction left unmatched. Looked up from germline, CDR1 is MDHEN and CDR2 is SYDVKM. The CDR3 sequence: CASKQPGLEAGELFF. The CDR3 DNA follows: TGTGCCAGCAAGCAACCGGGACTAGAAGCCGGGGAGCTGTTTTTT.

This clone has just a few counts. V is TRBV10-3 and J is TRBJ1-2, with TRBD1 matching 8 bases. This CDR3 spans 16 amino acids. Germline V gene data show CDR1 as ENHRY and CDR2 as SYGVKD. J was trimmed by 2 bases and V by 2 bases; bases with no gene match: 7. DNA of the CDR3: TGTGCCATCAGTGAGACCTGGGACAGGCCCAACTATGGCTACACCTTC. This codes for CAISETWDRPNYGYTF.

The CDR3 sequence: CASSPTGFDTEAFF. CDR3 DNA: TGCGCCAGCAGCCCGACAGGGTTTGACACTGAAGCTTTCTTT. This sequence joins TRBV4-3 and TRBJ1-1; 7 positions match TRBD1. The CDR3 sequence is 14 residues long. With V trimmed by 4 bases and J by 3 bases, 5 bases remained unmatched. In germline, CDR1 is LGHNA, CDR2 YSLEER.

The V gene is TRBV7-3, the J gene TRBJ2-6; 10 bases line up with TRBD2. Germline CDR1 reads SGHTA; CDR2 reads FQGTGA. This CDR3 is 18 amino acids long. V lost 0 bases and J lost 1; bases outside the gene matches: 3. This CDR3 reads CASSLTLAGESGANVLTF. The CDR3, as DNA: TGTGCCAGCAGCTTAACCCTAGCGGGAGAATCTGGGGCCAACGTCCTGACTTTC.

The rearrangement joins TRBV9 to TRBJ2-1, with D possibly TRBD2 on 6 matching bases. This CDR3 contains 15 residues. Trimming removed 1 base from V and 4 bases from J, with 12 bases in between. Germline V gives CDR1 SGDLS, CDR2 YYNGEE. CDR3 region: CASSVSSGHYNEQFF. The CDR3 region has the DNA TGTGCCAGCAGCGTAAGTAGCGGTCATTACAATGAGCAGTTCTTC.

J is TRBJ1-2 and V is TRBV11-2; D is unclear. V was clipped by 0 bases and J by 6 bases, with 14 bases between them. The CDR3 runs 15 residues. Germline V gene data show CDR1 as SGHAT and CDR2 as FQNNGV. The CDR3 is CASSLDPVSGDGYTF. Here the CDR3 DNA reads TGTGCCAGCAGCTTAGATCCTGTATCCGGAGATGGCTACACCTTC.

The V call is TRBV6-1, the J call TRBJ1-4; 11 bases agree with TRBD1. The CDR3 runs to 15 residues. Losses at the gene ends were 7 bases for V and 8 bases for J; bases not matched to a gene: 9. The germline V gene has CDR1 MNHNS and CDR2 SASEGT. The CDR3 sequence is CASIPGGQGGEKLFF. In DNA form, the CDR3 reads TGTGCCAGCATCCCGGGGGGACAGGGGGGAGAAAAACTGTTTTTT.

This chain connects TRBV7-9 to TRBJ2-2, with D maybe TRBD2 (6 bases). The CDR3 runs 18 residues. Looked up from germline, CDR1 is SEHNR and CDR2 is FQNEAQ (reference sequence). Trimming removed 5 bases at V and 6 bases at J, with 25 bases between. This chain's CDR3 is CASSPLRAGPPFAGELFF. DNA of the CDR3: TGTGCCAGCAGCCCCCTTAGGGCGGGACCACCCTTCGCCGGGGAGCTGTTTTTT.

The CDR3 spells CASSLAGGPYEQYF. In nucleotides, the CDR3 is TGTGCCAGCAGCTTAGCGGGAGGGCCCTACGAGCAGTACTTC. The chain uses TRBV7-9 and TRBJ2-7; 7 positions agree with TRBD2. The CDR3 is 14 residues long. With 0 bases clipped from V and 2 bases from J, the junction kept 1 base outside the gene matches. The germline V gene has CDR1 SEHNR and CDR2 FQNEAQ (reference sequence).

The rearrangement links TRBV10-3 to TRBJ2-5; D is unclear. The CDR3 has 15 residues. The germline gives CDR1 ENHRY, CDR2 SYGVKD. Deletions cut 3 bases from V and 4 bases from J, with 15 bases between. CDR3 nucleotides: TGTGCCATCAGTGACAAGGCCACCCGCGGAGAGACCCAGTACTTC. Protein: CAISDKATRGETQYF.

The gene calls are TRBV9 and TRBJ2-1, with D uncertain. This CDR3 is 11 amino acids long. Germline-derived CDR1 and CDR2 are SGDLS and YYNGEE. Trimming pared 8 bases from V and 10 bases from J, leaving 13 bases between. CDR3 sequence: CASGLAREQFF. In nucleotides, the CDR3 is TGTGCCAGTGGGTTGGCTAGAGAGCAGTTCTTC.

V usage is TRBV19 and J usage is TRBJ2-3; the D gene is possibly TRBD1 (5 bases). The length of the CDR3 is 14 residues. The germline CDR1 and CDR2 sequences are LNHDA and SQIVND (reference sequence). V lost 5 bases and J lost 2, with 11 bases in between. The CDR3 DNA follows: TGTGCCAGTAGTCTCGTGGGGCTCACAGATACGCAGTATTTT. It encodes CASSLVGLTDTQYF.

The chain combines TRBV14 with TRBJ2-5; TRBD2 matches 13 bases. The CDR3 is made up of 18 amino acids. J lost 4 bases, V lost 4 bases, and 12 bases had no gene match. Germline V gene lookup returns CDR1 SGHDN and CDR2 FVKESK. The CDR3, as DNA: TGTGCCAGCAGCCCCCGGAGGACTAGCGGGAGAGTAGCAGAGACCCAGTACTTC. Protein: CASSPRRTSGRVAETQYF.

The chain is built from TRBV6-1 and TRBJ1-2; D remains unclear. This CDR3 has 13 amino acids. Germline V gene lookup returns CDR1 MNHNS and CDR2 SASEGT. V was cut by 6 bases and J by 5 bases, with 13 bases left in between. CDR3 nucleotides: TGTGCCAGCAGGGCCGGCGGTAGTTATGGCTACACCTTC. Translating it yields CASRAGGSYGYTF.

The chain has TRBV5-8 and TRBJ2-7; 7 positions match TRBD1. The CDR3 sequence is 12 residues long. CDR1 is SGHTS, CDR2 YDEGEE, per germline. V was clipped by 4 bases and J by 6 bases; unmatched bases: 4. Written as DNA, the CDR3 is TGTGCCAGCAGCCCGGGACAGTTCGAGCAGTACTTC. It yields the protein CASSPGQFEQYF.

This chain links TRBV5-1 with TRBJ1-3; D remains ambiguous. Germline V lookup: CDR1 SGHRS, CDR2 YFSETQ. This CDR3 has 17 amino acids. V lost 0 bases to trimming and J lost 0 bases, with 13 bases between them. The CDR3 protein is CASSLDRGINSGNTIYF. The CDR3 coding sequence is TGCGCCAGCAGCTTGGATAGAGGAATCAACTCTGGAAACACCATATATTTT.

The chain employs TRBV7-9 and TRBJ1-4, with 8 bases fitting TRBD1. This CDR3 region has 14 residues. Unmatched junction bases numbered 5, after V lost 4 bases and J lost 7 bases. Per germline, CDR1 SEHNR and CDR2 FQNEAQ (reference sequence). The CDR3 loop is CASSSDRGSEKLFF. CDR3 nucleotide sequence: TGTGCCAGCAGCTCCGACAGGGGATCTGAAAAACTGTTTTTT.

Here the CDR3 DNA reads TGTGCCAGCAGTCTACGGGACACCCCGGCCCGGACCCAGTACTTC. Residues: CASSLRDTPARTQYF. This chain uses TRBV28 with TRBJ2-5, with a weak D call TRBD1 (6 bases). The CDR3 consists of 15 residues. V was cut by 5 bases and J by 7 bases, with 20 bases left in between. Germline assignment: CDR1 MDHEN and CDR2 SYDVKM.

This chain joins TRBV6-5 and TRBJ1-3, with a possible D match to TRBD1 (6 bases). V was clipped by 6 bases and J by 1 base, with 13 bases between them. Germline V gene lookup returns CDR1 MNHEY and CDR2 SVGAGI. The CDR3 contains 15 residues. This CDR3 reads CASRPSGHSGNTIYF. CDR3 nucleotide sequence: TGTGCCAGCAGGCCCTCGGGACATTCTGGAAACACCATATATTTT.

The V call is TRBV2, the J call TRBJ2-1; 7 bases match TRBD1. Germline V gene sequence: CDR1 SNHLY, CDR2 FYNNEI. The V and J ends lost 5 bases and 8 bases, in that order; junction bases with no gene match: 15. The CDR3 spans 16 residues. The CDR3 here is CASSPSPTGIDHEQFF. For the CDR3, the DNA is TGTGCCAGCAGTCCCTCACCGACAGGGATCGACCATGAGCAGTTCTTC. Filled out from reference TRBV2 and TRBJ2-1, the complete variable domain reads EPEVTQTPSHQVTQMGQEVILRCVPISNHLYFYWYRQILGQKVEFLVSFYNNEISEKSEIFDDQFSVERPDGSNFTLKIRSTKLEDSAMYFCASSPSPTGIDHEQFFGPGTRLTVL.